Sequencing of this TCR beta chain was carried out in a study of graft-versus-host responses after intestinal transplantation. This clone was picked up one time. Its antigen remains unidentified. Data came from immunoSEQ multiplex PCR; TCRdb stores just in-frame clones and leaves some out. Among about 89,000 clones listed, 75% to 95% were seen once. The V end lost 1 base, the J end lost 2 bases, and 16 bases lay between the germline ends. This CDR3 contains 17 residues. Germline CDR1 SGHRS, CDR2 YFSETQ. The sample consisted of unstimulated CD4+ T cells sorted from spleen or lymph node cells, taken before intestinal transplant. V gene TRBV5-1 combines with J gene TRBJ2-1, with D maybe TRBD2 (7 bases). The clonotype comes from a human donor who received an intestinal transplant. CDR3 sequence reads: CASSLRQAGATYNEQFF. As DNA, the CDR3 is TGCGCCAGCAGCTTGAGACAGGCGGGGGCAACCTACAATGAGCAGTTCTTC. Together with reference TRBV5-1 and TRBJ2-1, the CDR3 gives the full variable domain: KAGVTQTPRYLIKTRGQQVTLSCSPISGHRSVSWYQQTPGQGLQFLFEYFSETQRNKGNFPGRFSGRQFSNSRSEMNVSTLELGDSALYLCASSLRQAGATYNEQFFGPGTRLTVL.